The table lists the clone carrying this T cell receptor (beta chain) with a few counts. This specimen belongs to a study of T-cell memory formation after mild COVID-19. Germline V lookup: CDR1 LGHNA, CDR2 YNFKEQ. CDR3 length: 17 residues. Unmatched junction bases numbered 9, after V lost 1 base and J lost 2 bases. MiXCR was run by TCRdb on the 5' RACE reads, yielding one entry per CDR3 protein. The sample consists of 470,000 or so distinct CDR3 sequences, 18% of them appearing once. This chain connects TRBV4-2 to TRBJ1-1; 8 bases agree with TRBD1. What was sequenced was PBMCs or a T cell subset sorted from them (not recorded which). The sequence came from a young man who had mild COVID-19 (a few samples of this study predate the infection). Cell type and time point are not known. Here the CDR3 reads CASSQVTGQASNTEAFF. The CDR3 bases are TGTGCCAGCAGCCAAGTTACGGGACAGGCCAGCAACACTGAAGCTTTCTTT.